A selection of T cell receptor beta chains follows, all from one sample in a study of T cell repertoires in cytomegalovirus infection. Which antigens these TCRs recognize remains unknown. One entry per CDR3 protein results from TCRdb running MiXCR on the reads. The data hold around 710,000 distinct CDR3 sequences, with roughly 29% observed a single time. The sequences come from cultured CD8+ T cells from PBMCs, collected from culture after CMV antigen stimulation. Source of these receptors: a human donor in good health (CMV status not recorded). Some clones in this sample may be carry-over from other donors' samples. Both conserved end residues are part of each CDR3. D genes are given only for firm matches. Expanded clones are given a class, and other clones once, few, many or no size at all.

D gene: TRBD2
V gene: TRBV10-3
clone size: NA
J gene: TRBJ2-2
CDR3 DNA: TGTGCCATCAAGATAGCGGGGACGAACACCGGGGAGCTGTTTTTT
CDR3 protein: CAIKIAGTNTGELFF

D gene: TRBD1
V gene: TRBV7-2
clone size: NA
J gene: TRBJ1-2
CDR3 DNA: TGTGCCAGCAGCCCACAGGGGTGGGACTATGGCTACACCTTC
CDR3 protein: CASSPQGWDYGYTF

D gene: NA
V gene: TRBV7-9
clone size: many
J gene: TRBJ2-3
CDR3 DNA: TGTGCCAGCAGGCCAGCAATGGCCGGTGATACGCAGTATTTT
CDR3 protein: CASRPAMAGDTQYF

D gene: NA
V gene: TRBV23-1
clone size: NA
J gene: TRBJ1-1
CDR3 DNA: TGCGCCAGCATTGAACACCTGATGAACACTGAAGCTTTCTTT
CDR3 protein: CASIEHLMNTEAFF

D gene: TRBD2
V gene: TRBV12-3/TRBV12-4
clone size: many
J gene: TRBJ2-5
CDR3 DNA: TGTGCCAGCAGTTCCTCACTAGCGGCACAAGAGACCCAGTACTTC
CDR3 protein: CASSSSLAAQETQYF

D gene: TRBD2
V gene: TRBV6-4
clone size: NA
J gene: TRBJ2-3
CDR3 DNA: TGTGCCAGCAGTGACTCGGGACTAGCGGGGTCGGATACGCAGTATTTT
CDR3 protein: CASSDSGLAGSDTQYF

D gene: TRBD1
V gene: TRBV7-9
clone size: NA
J gene: TRBJ2-3
CDR3 DNA: TGTGCCAGCAGCTTAGAGGGGGGACAGGGGAAGTATTTT
CDR3 protein: CASSLEGGQGKYF

D gene: NA
V gene: TRBV9
clone size: NA
J gene: TRBJ1-3
CDR3 DNA: TGTGCCACATCCGGAGGGGACTCTGGAAACACCATATATTTT
CDR3 protein: CATSGGDSGNTIYF

D gene: NA
V gene: TRBV7-9
clone size: many
J gene: TRBJ1-1
CDR3 DNA: TGTGCCAGCAGCTCCCAGGAGGATGGCAGTGAAGCTTTCTTT
CDR3 protein: CASSSQEDGSEAFF

D gene: NA
V gene: TRBV6-1
clone size: many
J gene: TRBJ2-7
CDR3 DNA: TGTGCCAGCAGTGAGCTAGAGCGAAGCTCCTACGAGCAGTACTTC
CDR3 protein: CASSELERSSYEQYF

D gene: NA
V gene: TRBV6-1
clone size: NA
J gene: TRBJ1-4
CDR3 DNA: TGTGCCAGCAGTGAATGGGCAAAACTGTTTTTT
CDR3 protein: CASSEWAKLFF

D gene: NA
V gene: TRBV11-3
clone size: few
J gene: TRBJ2-5
CDR3 DNA: TGTGCCAGCAGCCCGACATCGGAAGAGACCCAGTACTTC
CDR3 protein: CASSPTSEETQYF

D gene: TRBD1
V gene: TRBV7-9
clone size: few
J gene: TRBJ1-2
CDR3 DNA: TGTGCCAGCAGCCCGAGGACAGGGGGTTTTCTTGGCTACACCTTC
CDR3 protein: CASSPRTGGFLGYTF

D gene: NA
V gene: TRBV4-1
clone size: NA
J gene: TRBJ2-5
CDR3 DNA: TGCGCCAGCAGCCAATCGATAGCGGTGGACCAAGAGACCCAGTACTTC
CDR3 protein: CASSQSIAVDQETQYF

D gene: NA
V gene: TRBV6-2/TRBV6-3
clone size: few
J gene: TRBJ1-6
CDR3 DNA: TGTGCCAGCATCCATTCCCCAACTGAGGGCATCTATAATTCACCCCTCCACTTT
CDR3 protein: CASIHSPTEGIYNSPLHF

D gene: NA
V gene: TRBV5-1
clone size: few
J gene: TRBJ1-1
CDR3 DNA: TGCGCCAGCAGCTTGTTCCAGAATGAAGCTTTCTTT
CDR3 protein: CASSLFQNEAFF

D gene: NA
V gene: TRBV11-2
clone size: NA
J gene: TRBJ1-2
CDR3 DNA: TGTGCCAGACGGACAGAAGATGGCTACACCTTC
CDR3 protein: CARRTEDGYTF

D gene: TRBD1
V gene: TRBV2
clone size: NA
J gene: TRBJ1-5
CDR3 DNA: TGTGCCAGCAGTGCCGGACAGGGGTGGGGTAGCAATCAGCCCCAGCATTTT
CDR3 protein: CASSAGQGWGSNQPQHF

D gene: NA
V gene: TRBV20-1
clone size: NA
J gene: TRBJ2-3
CDR3 DNA: TGCAGTGCTAGAGATAAGGGGGGGGCCGTGGATACGCAGTATTTT
CDR3 protein: CSARDKGGAVDTQYF

D gene: TRBD1
V gene: TRBV19
clone size: few
J gene: TRBJ2-2
CDR3 DNA: TGTGCCAGTAGTACCTCAGGGGGCACCGGGGAGCTGTTTTTT
CDR3 protein: CASSTSGGTGELFF